Sequencing of this T cell receptor (beta chain) was carried out in a study of T cell repertoires in cytomegalovirus infection. Study-level information: HLA-B-restricted CMV epitopes that are well studied, plus recently identified HLA-C-restricted ones, were used by the study. Shared public TCR beta signatures pointed to both CMV infection and a matching HLA type.

MiXCR was run by TCRdb on the reads, yielding one entry per CDR3 protein. The table records some 800,000 distinct CDR3 sequences, 25% to 35% of them present only once. On this clonotype: Its antigen is undetermined.

Germline-derived CDR1 and CDR2 are SGHTA and FQGTGA. This CDR3 is built from 13 residues. Trimming took off 0 bases at V and 7 bases at J, with 9 bases between the two ends. The sequencing here drew on cultured CD8+ T cells from PBMCs, taken from culture after CMV antigen stimulation. The sequence derives from a human donor in good health (CMV status not recorded). Some clones in this sample may be carry-over from other donors' samples. The chain carries TRBV7-3 and TRBJ1-1, with D unresolved. The CDR3 loop reads CASSLTEGNEAFF. CDR3 bases: TGTGCCAGCAGCTTAACCGAAGGGAATGAAGCTTTCTTT.